This T cell receptor beta chain was found in a study of Graves' ophthalmopathy and Graves' hyperthyroidism. Excluded: other autoimmune disease, uncontrolled infection, pregnancy or lactation. The PBMCs originated from around 9.7 ml of fresh peripheral blood. Study-wide results and limits: In predicting ophthalmopathy progression, the model reached around 66% sensitivity and about 73% specificity. Discriminating ophthalmopathy from stable hyperthyroidism, a 13-signature model attained a sensitivity of about 88% and a specificity of about 83%.

Trimming cost V 3 bases and J 6 bases, with 11 bases left between them. CDR3 size: 13 residues. Germline lookup yields CDR1 SEHNR and CDR2 FQNEAQ (reference sequence). In this sample, this clonotype turned up many times. The antigen is undetermined. Transcripts of RNA were the source for amplifying TCR beta CDR3 regions. First-round RT-PCR employed HTBI primers, with a second-round multiplex PCR after it. TCRdb re-derived calls from the multiplex PCR reads in MiXCR, one entry per CDR3 protein. The table has around 600,000 distinct CDR3 sequences, approximately 39% seen once. This receptor was identified in an adult man with Graves' ophthalmopathy. Source material: peripheral blood. This chain joins TRBV7-9 and TRBJ1-2; possibly TRBD1 for D (5 bases). DNA of the CDR3: TGTGCCAGCAGCTTGGACGGGGACCATGGCTACACCTTC. Translation gives CASSLDGDHGYTF.